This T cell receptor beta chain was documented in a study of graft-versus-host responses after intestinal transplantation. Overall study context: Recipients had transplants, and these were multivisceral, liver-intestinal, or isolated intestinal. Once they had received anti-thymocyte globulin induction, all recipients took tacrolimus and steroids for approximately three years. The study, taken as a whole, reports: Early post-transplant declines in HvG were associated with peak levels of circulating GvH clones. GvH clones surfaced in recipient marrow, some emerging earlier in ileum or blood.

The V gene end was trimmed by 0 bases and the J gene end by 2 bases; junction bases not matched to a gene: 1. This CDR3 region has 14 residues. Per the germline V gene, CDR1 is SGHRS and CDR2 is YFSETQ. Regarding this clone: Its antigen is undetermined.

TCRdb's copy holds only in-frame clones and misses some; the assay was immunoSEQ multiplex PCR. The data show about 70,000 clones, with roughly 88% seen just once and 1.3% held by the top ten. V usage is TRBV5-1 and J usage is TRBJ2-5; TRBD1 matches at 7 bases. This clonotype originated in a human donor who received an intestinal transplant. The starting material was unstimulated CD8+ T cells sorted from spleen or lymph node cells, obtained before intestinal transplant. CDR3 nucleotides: TGCGCCAGCAGCTTGGCCAGGGGGCAAGAGACCCAGTACTTC. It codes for CASSLARGQETQYF.